The 19 T cell receptor beta chains in this list originate from one sample, sequenced in a study of T cell repertoires in cytomegalovirus infection. TCRdb analysed the reads with MiXCR anew, one entry per CDR3 protein. The top ten clones hold approximately 10% of a sample with some 150,000 distinct CDR3 sequences, 23% of them seen once. The sequencing sample was made of PBMCs. The receptors stem from a human donor in good health (CMV status not recorded). Some clones in this sample may be carry-over from other donors' samples.

V and J are TRBV5-6 and TRBJ2-1; D is perhaps TRBD1 (6 bases). The CDR3 covers 14 residues. Trimming pared 0 bases from V and 4 bases from J, leaving 8 bases between. Germline values: CDR1 SGHDT, CDR2 YYEEEE. This CDR3 reads CASSLGGRYNEQFF. The CDR3 DNA reads TGTGCCAGCAGCTTGGGGGGGCGGTACAATGAGCAGTTCTTC.

The CDR3, as DNA: TGCGCCAGCAGCCAAGATCGGGGACAGGGAAACACTGAAGCTTTCTTT. This translates into CASSQDRGQGNTEAFF. This chain connects TRBV4-1 to TRBJ1-1; 9 positions agree with TRBD1. Germline V gene sequence: CDR1 MGHRA, CDR2 YSYEKL. The V segment lost 0 bases and the J segment 2 bases; nucleotides outside the gene matches: 4. CDR3 length: 16 residues.

This rearrangement joins TRBV28 to TRBJ2-7; TRBD1 matches 8 bases. This CDR3 contains 12 residues. V dropped 6 bases and J dropped 5; count of bases not matched to a gene: 3. Germline loops: CDR1 MDHEN, CDR2 SYDVKM. The CDR3 region has the DNA TGTGCCAGCAGCACGGACAGGGACGAGCAGTACTTC. The encoded protein is CASSTDRDEQYF. The full variable domain, its missing parts supplied by reference TRBV28 and TRBJ2-7, is DVKVTQSSRYLVKRTGEKVFLECVQDMDHENMFWYRQDPGLGLRLIYFSYDVKMKEKGDIPEGYSVSREKKERFSLILESASTNQTSMYLCASSTDRDEQYFGPGTRLTVT.

Comment on this clonotype: It may be a read error: a sequence one base away is much more abundant. The chain uses TRBV7-2 and TRBJ2-7; D may be TRBD2 (5 bases). There are 15 residues in the CDR3. CDR1 and CDR2 from the germline V gene are SGHTA and FQGNSA. Between the trimmed V and J ends, which lost 8 bases and 6 bases, there was a span of 23 bases. The CDR3 loop is CASCYDAMGSVEQYF. In DNA form, the CDR3 reads TGTGCCAGCTGCTACGACGCCATGGGGAGTGTCGAGCAGTACTTC.

The table lists this clonotype with a few counts. The chain couples TRBV7-9 to TRBJ1-1; no clear D. The V gene's germline CDR1 is SEHNR and CDR2 FQNEAQ (reference sequence). The CDR3 has 13 amino acids. V was pared by 7 bases and J by 0 bases, with 9 bases between. CDR3 sequence: CASIPSLNTEAFF. The CDR3 DNA follows: TGTGCCAGCATTCCCTCGTTGAACACTGAAGCTTTCTTT. Based on the CDR3 plus reference TRBV7-9 and TRBJ1-1, the full variable domain is DTGVSQNPRHKITKRGQNVTFRCDPISEHNRLYWYRQTLGQGPEFLTYFQNEAQLEKSRLLSDRFSAERPKGSFSTLEIQRTEQGDSAMYLCASIPSLNTEAFFGQGTRLTVV.

Only a few counts were recorded for this clonotype. The V call is TRBV5-1, the J call TRBJ2-2; possibly TRBD1 for D (5 bases). The CDR3 is made up of 16 amino acids. Germline V gene lookup returns CDR1 SGHRS and CDR2 YFSETQ. V lost 0 bases to trimming and J lost 0 bases, with 9 bases between them. The CDR3 DNA reads TGCGCCAGCAGCTTGGGACAGACTTCGAACACCGGGGAGCTGTTTTTT. Encoded protein: CASSLGQTSNTGELFF. The full variable domain, rest sourced from reference TRBV5-1 and TRBJ2-2, is KAGVTQTPRYLIKTRGQQVTLSCSPISGHRSVSWYQQTPGQGLQFLFEYFSETQRNKGNFPGRFSGRQFSNSRSEMNVSTLELGDSALYLCASSLGQTSNTGELFFGEGSRLTVL.

Comment on this clonotype: The junction departs from the called germline gene at one end, perhaps through a read error. The chain links TRBV7-3 to TRBJ2-3, with 7 bases identical to TRBD2. Germline CDR1 reads SGHTA; CDR2 reads FQGTGA. CDR3 length: 15 amino acids. The CDR3 DNA sequence: TGTGCCAGCAGCTTAGGGGAGGGCCGCACATATACGCAGTATTTT. This gives the protein CASSLGEGRTYTQYF.

The chain has TRBV14 and TRBJ2-4; D remains unclear. The CDR3 consists of 12 residues. Trimming stripped 0 bases from V and 5 bases from J, with 2 bases between. Germline V gene lookup returns CDR1 SGHDN and CDR2 FVKESK. CDR3 in DNA: TGTGCCAGCAGCCAAGATCAAAACATTCAGTACTTC. This encodes CASSQDQNIQYF.

This clonotype was observed many times. The chain employs TRBV7-2 and TRBJ1-2; D perhaps matches TRBD1 (5 bases). This CDR3 region has 13 residues. Germline V gene data show CDR1 as SGHTA and CDR2 as FQGNSA. Between the trimmed V and J ends, which lost 5 bases and 7 bases, there was a span of 14 bases. CDR3 region: CASSIPQGLGYTF. CDR3 coding DNA: TGTGCCAGCAGCATACCCCAGGGACTTGGCTACACCTTC.

This clonotype was found many times. The chain combines TRBV7-2 with TRBJ1-6; the D is unclear. Germline CDR1 and CDR2: SGHTA and FQGNSA. Trimming cost V 1 base and J 4 bases, with 5 bases left between them. The CDR3 is 14 amino acids. The CDR3 DNA sequence: TGTGCCAGCAGCTTAGGGGCATATAATTCACCCCTCCACTTT. This gives the protein CASSLGAYNSPLHF.

The rearrangement uses TRBV4-2 and TRBJ2-2, with 8 bases lining up with TRBD2. Germline-derived CDR1 and CDR2 are LGHNA and YNFKEQ. Germline trimming cut 0 bases from V and 6 bases from J; bases unmatched to any gene: 0. This CDR3 region has 14 residues. CDR3 residues: CASSQEAGAGELFF. The CDR3 DNA reads as TGTGCCAGCAGCCAAGAAGCGGGGGCCGGGGAGCTGTTTTTT.

V usage is TRBV4-2 and J usage is TRBJ1-1; 9 nucleotides match TRBD1. The germline V gene has CDR1 LGHNA and CDR2 YNFKEQ. Trimming removed 0 bases from V and 6 bases from J; junction bases left unmatched: 5. The CDR3 runs to 15 residues. The chain's CDR3 is CASSQEGTGKSEAFF. CDR3 DNA: TGTGCCAGCAGCCAAGAGGGGACAGGGAAGTCTGAAGCTTTCTTT.

V gene TRBV11-2 combines with J gene TRBJ2-7; D is possibly TRBD1 or TRBD2 (5 bases each). CDR3 size: 15 residues. CDR1 is SGHAT and CDR2 is FQNNGV in the germline V gene. V dropped 11 bases and J dropped 4 bases, with 24 bases sitting between them. The CDR3 nucleotides are TGTGCCTCCAACCTAGGGGTAGCGCAGACGTACGAGCAGTACTTC. It encodes CASNLGVAQTYEQYF. The full variable domain, in which reference TRBV11-2 and TRBJ2-7 provide the parts outside the CDR3, is EAGVAQSPRYKIIEKRQSVAFWCNPISGHATLYWYQQILGQGPKLLIQFQNNGVVDDSQLPKDRFSAERLKGVDSTLKIQPAKLEDSAVYLCASNLGVAQTYEQYFGPGTRLTVT.

The sample holds a few counts of this clonotype. J is TRBJ2-1 and V is TRBV20-1, with D perhaps assigned TRBD1 or TRBD2 (5 bases each). Germline lookup yields CDR1 DFQATT and CDR2 SNEGSKA (reference sequence). The CDR3 covers 17 residues. The V gene lost 5 bases and the J gene lost 0 bases, with 20 bases spanning the gap. The CDR3 spells CSAGGNRRDGSYNEQFF. DNA of the CDR3: TGCAGTGCTGGAGGTAATCGTCGGGACGGCTCCTACAATGAGCAGTTCTTC.

This clonotype has ten or more counts. This sequence joins TRBV7-2 and TRBJ2-1; TRBD2 aligns across 7 bases. There are 15 residues in the CDR3. Germline V gene data show CDR1 as SGHTA and CDR2 as FQGNSA. V shed 0 bases and J 4 bases; nucleotides not matched to a gene: 3. The CDR3 nucleotides are TGTGCCAGCAGCTTAGCGGGAGGGATATACAATGAGCAGTTCTTC. It translates to CASSLAGGIYNEQFF.

This clonotype was seen many times. V is TRBV7-9 and J is TRBJ2-7, with 11 bases that match TRBD2. The trim removed 5 bases at V and 2 bases at J, leaving 8 bases unmatched. The length of the CDR3 is 16 residues. Germline CDR1 and CDR2: SEHNR and FQNEAQ (reference sequence). CDR3 amino acids: CASSPRAGLAAYEQYF. The CDR3 coding sequence is TGTGCCAGCAGCCCCCGGGCGGGACTAGCGGCCTACGAGCAGTACTTC.

The chain couples TRBV20-1 to TRBJ1-1, with 8 bases fitting TRBD1. V lost 0 bases, J lost 7 bases, and 4 bases stayed unmatched. Germline-derived CDR1 and CDR2 are DFQATT and SNEGSKA (reference sequence). The CDR3 runs 13 residues. The CDR3 DNA reads as TGCAGTGCTAGAGATTCGGGGACAGGTGAAGCTTTCTTT. Amino acid sequence: CSARDSGTGEAFF.

The CDR3 region is CSARDFRVGIGYGYTF. In DNA form, the CDR3 reads TGCAGTGCTAGAGATTTCCGAGTAGGGATCGGCTATGGCTACACCTTC. The gene calls are TRBV20-1 and TRBJ1-2; unclear D gene. Germline V gives CDR1 DFQATT, CDR2 SNEGSKA (reference sequence). V was trimmed by 0 bases and J by 4 bases, leaving 18 bases between them. This CDR3 is 16 amino acids long.

The table lists this clonotype with many counts. The chain joins TRBV12-3 or TRBV12-4 to TRBJ1-2; D gene uncertain. The CDR3 loop spans 14 amino acids. V lost 1 base and J 4 bases, leaving 10 bases between the germline ends. CDR3 protein: CASSLDPGGYGYTF. The DNA for the CDR3 is TGTGCCAGCAGTTTAGATCCGGGAGGCTATGGCTACACCTTC.